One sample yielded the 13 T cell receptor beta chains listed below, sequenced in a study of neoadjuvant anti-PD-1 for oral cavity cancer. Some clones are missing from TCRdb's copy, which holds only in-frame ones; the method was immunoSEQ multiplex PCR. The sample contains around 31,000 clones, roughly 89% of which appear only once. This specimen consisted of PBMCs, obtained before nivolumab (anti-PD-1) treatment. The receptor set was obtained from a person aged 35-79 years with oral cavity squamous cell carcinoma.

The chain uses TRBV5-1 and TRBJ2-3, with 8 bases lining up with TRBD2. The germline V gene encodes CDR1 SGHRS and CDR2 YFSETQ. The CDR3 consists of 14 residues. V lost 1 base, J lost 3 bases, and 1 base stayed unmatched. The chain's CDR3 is CASSLTSGTDTQYF. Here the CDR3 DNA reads TGCGCCAGCAGCTTGACTAGCGGAACAGATACGCAGTATTTT.

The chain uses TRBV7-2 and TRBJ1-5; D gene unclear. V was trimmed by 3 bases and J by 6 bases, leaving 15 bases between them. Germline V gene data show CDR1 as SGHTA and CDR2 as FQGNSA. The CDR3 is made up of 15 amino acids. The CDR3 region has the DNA TGTGCCAGCAGCTTCCGGGTCGGGAGTGGTCAGCCCCAGCATTTT. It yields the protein CASSFRVGSGQPQHF.

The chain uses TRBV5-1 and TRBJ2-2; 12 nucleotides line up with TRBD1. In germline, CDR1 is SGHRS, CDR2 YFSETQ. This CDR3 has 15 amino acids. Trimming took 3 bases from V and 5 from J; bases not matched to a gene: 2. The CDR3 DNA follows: TGCGCCAGCAGCTGGGACAGGGGGCAGACCGGGGAGCTGTTTTTT. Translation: CASSWDRGQTGELFF.

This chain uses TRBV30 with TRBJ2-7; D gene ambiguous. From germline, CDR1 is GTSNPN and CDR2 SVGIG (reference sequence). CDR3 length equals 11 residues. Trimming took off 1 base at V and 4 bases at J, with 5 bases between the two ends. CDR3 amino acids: CAWSGKYEQYF. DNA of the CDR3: TGTGCCTGGAGTGGAAAATACGAGCAGTACTTC. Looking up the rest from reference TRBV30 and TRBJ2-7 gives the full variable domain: SQTIHQWPATLVQPVGSPLSLECTVEGTSNPNLYWYRQAAGRGLQLLFYSVGIGQISSEVPQNLSASRPQDRQFILSSKKLLLSDSGFYLCAWSGKYEQYFGPGTRLTVT.

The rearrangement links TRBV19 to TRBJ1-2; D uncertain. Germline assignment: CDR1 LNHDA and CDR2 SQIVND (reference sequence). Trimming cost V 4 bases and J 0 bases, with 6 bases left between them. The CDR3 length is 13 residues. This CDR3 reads CASSKAANYGYTF. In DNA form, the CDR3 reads TGTGCCAGTAGTAAGGCGGCTAACTATGGCTACACCTTC.

The CDR3 region has the DNA TGCGCCAGCAGCCAAGAATCGCAGTTCTATGAGCAGTTCTTC. It encodes CASSQESQFYEQFF. The gene calls are TRBV4-1 and TRBJ2-1; no definite D call. V lost 0 bases, J lost 8 bases, and 11 bases lay in between. The CDR3 runs to 14 residues. The germline CDR1 and CDR2 sequences are MGHRA and YSYEKL.

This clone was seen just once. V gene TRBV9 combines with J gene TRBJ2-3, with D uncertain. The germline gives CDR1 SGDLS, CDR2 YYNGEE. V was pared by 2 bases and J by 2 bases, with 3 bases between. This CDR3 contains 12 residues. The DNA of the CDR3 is TGTGCCAGCAGCGTGGTCACAGATACGCAGTATTTT. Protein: CASSVVTDTQYF. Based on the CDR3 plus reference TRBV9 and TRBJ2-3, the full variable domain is DSGVTQTPKHLITATGQRVTLRCSPRSGDLSVYWYQQSLDQGLQFLIQYYNGEERAKGNILERFSAQQFPDLHSELNLSSLELGDSALYFCASSVVTDTQYFGPGTRLTVL.

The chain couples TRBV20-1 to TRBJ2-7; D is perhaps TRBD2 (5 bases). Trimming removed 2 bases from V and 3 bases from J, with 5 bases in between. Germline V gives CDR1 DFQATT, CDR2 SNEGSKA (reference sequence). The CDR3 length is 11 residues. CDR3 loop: CSARRDYEQYF. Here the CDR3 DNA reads TGCAGTGCTAGACGGGACTACGAGCAGTACTTC.

Here the CDR3 reads CASSLGGASSYEQYF. The CDR3, as DNA: TGCGCCAGCAGCTTGGGAGGGGCGAGCTCCTACGAGCAGTACTTC. The chain couples TRBV5-1 to TRBJ2-7, with D perhaps given as TRBD1 or TRBD2 (5 bases each). Trimming took off 0 bases at V and 0 bases at J, with 10 bases between the two ends. The CDR3 runs 15 residues. Germline V lookup: CDR1 SGHRS, CDR2 YFSETQ.

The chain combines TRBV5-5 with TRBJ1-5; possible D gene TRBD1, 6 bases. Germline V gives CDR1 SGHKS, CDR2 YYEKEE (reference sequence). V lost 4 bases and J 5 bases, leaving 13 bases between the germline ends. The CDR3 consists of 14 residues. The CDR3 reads CASSTQGFDQPQHF. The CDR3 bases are TGTGCCAGCAGCACACAGGGATTCGATCAGCCCCAGCATTTT.

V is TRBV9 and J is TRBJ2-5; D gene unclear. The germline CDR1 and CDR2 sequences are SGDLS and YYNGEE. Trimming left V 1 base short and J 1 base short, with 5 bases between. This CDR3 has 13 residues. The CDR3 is CASSVSGQETQYF. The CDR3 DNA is TGTGCCAGCAGCGTATCAGGCCAAGAGACCCAGTACTTC.

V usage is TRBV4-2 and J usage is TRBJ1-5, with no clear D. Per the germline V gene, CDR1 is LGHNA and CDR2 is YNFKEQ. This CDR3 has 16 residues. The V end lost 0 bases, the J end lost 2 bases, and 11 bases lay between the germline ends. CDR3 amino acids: CASSQDPGVRNQPQHF. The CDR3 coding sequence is TGTGCCAGCAGCCAAGATCCGGGAGTTCGCAATCAGCCCCAGCATTTT.

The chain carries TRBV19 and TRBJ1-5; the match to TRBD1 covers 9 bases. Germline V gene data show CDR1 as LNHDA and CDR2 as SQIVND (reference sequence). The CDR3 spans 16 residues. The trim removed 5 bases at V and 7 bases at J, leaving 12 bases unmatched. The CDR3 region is CASSARGQGPKQPQHF. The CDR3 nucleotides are TGTGCCAGTAGTGCCAGGGGACAGGGCCCAAAGCAGCCCCAGCATTTT.